Each of the 19 T cell receptor beta chains below was sequenced from the same sample in a study of immune evolution from preneoplasia to lung adenocarcinoma. The method was immunoSEQ multiplex PCR; TCRdb's version includes in-frame clones alone and lacks a portion of them. The data hold some 10,000 clones, with roughly 80% observed a single time. Sequenced sample: FFPE normal lung tissue adjacent to the tumor. The receptors originated from a person between 55 and 70 years old with lung adenocarcinoma. Some clones in this sample may be carry-over from other donors' samples.

The chain carries TRBV7-8 and TRBJ2-7; perhaps TRBD1 as D (5 bases). Germline V CDR1 and CDR2: SGHVS, FQNEAQ. The V end was cut by 4 bases, the J end by 3 bases, with 16 bases between. The CDR3 covers 15 residues. CDR3 DNA: TGTGCCAGCAGCTACCCGCCCGGGCAGGGCTACGAGCAGTACTTC. Its protein is CASSYPPGQGYEQYF.

A word on this clone: Just one base apart from a much larger clone, this may be a read error. This chain links TRBV7-9 with TRBJ2-3; D gene unclear. Germline-derived CDR1 and CDR2 are SEHNR and FQNEAQ (reference sequence). V was pared by 8 bases and J by 6 bases, with 9 bases between. The CDR3 has 11 amino acids. In DNA, the CDR3 is TGTGCCAGCGGCCGCTCTGATACGCAGTATTTT. Translated, it gives CASGRSDTQYF.

The count of this clone is one. The CDR3 sequence: CASSVAGTGFSETQYF. For the CDR3, the DNA is TGTGCCAGCAGCGTCGCGGGGACAGGGTTCTCAGAGACCCAGTACTTC. The chain couples TRBV13 to TRBJ2-5; 9 bases are a match to TRBD1. Germline CDR1 reads PRHDT; CDR2 reads FYEKMQ (reference sequence). The CDR3 has 16 residues. J gave up 4 bases and V 5 bases, and 11 bases lay outside the gene matches.

This clone was seen a handful of times. V usage is TRBV29-1 and J usage is TRBJ2-3; TRBD2 aligns across 13 bases. Germline V CDR1 and CDR2: SQVTM, ANQGSEA. The CDR3 sequence is 15 residues long. The V gene end was trimmed by 4 bases and the J gene end by 5 bases; junction bases not matched to a gene: 6. The CDR3 loop is CSVGTSGSGGDTQYF. In DNA form, the CDR3 reads TGCAGCGTTGGGACTAGCGGGAGTGGGGGAGATACGCAGTATTTT.

The chain is built from TRBV10-3 and TRBJ2-7, with D tentatively TRBD2 (5 bases). The CDR3 runs 15 residues. In germline, CDR1 is ENHRY, CDR2 SYGVKD. Trimming left V 3 bases short and J 2 bases short, with 14 bases between. Here the CDR3 reads CAISDGDRSTYEQYF. The CDR3 bases are TGTGCCATCAGTGACGGGGATCGGTCAACCTACGAGCAGTACTTC.

The CDR3 sequence: CASHRPSGGNTIYF. The CDR3, as DNA: TGTGCCAGCCACCGGCCCTCGGGTGGAAACACCATATATTTT. The genes are TRBV2 and TRBJ1-3, with D uncertain. CDR3 length equals 14 residues. Per germline, CDR1 SNHLY and CDR2 FYNNEI. Deletions cut 8 bases from V and 3 bases from J, with 14 bases between.

The gene calls are TRBV9 and TRBJ2-7, with D unresolved. Trimming stripped 0 bases from V and 6 bases from J, with 10 bases between. Looked up from germline, CDR1 is SGDLS and CDR2 is YYNGEE. CDR3 length: 13 residues. CDR3 sequence reads: CASSVGAQTEQYF. In DNA form, the CDR3 reads TGTGCCAGCAGCGTAGGGGCACAAACCGAGCAGTACTTC.

V and J are TRBV18 and TRBJ2-7; tentatively, D is TRBD1 or TRBD2 (5 bases each). The V end was cut by 8 bases, the J end by 6 bases, with 17 bases between. This CDR3 has 13 residues. In germline, CDR1 is KGHSH, CDR2 LQKENI. The CDR3 nucleotides are TGTGCCAGCGGCGGCAGGGACGGTTCCGAGCAGTACTTC. This gives the protein CASGGRDGSEQYF.

This chain joins TRBV18 and TRBJ1-5; D gene uncertain. Germline CDR1 KGHSH, CDR2 LQKENI. V was clipped by 4 bases and J by 2 bases, with 9 bases between them. The CDR3 is made up of 14 amino acids. Written as DNA, the CDR3 is TGTGCCAGCTCACAGGGTGGGGGCAATCAGCCCCAGCATTTT. Translating gives CASSQGGGNQPQHF.

This clone appeared a few times. The chain combines TRBV28 with TRBJ2-7, with 13 positions matching TRBD2. Germline lookup yields CDR1 MDHEN and CDR2 SYDVKM. The CDR3 has 17 amino acids. Trimming at V came to 6 bases and at J to 4 bases, leaving 12 bases not matched to a gene. CDR3 in amino acids: CASRPQPQGLAGYEQYF. CDR3 DNA: TGTGCCAGCAGGCCCCAGCCTCAGGGACTAGCGGGATACGAGCAGTACTTC.

The rearrangement uses TRBV28 and TRBJ1-3; D is perhaps TRBD1 (5 bases). CDR1 and CDR2 from the germline V gene are MDHEN and SYDVKM. Trimming shortened V by 3 bases and J by 0 bases, and 15 bases separated the two germline ends. The CDR3 has 17 amino acids. CDR3 nucleotide sequence: TGTGCCAGCAGTTTGCGGGGGTCCCAGAGCTCTGGAAACACCATATATTTT. Its translation is CASSLRGSQSSGNTIYF.

This clone was observed a handful of times. The chain has TRBV5-1 and TRBJ2-7; TRBD1 matches at 11 bases. Looked up from germline, CDR1 is SGHRS and CDR2 is YFSETQ. The CDR3 runs 15 residues. The V and J ends lost 3 bases and 6 bases, in that order; junction bases with no gene match: 8. CDR3 residues: CASSSGQGVFGEQYF. In DNA form, the CDR3 reads TGCGCCAGCAGCTCGGGACAGGGGGTTTTCGGCGAGCAGTACTTC.

This clone was recorded only once. The V and J genes are TRBV6-1 and TRBJ1-1; unclear D gene. The ends were cut back, 1 base at V and 0 bases at J, with 12 bases in the middle. Germline-derived CDR1 and CDR2 are MNHNS and SASEGT. CDR3 length equals 16 residues. CDR3 protein: CASSEGFRVLNTEAFF. The CDR3 DNA is TGTGCCAGCAGTGAAGGTTTTCGGGTGTTGAACACTGAAGCTTTCTTT.

The chain uses TRBV7-8 and TRBJ2-6; D gene ambiguous. The V gene's germline CDR1 is SGHVS and CDR2 FQNEAQ. V dropped 2 bases and J dropped 0 bases, with 8 bases sitting between them. The CDR3 is made up of 16 amino acids. CDR3 nucleotide sequence: TGTGCCAGCAGCTTATTAGGATTCTCTGGGGCCAACGTCCTGACTTTC. It is translated as CASSLLGFSGANVLTF.

This clone has just one count. The V call is TRBV5-1, the J call TRBJ2-7; 12 nucleotides line up with TRBD2. The V gene's germline CDR1 is SGHRS and CDR2 YFSETQ. This CDR3 comprises 16 residues. J gave up 4 bases and V 0 bases, and 5 bases lay outside the gene matches. The CDR3 spells CASSLAGLAGLYEQYF. Here the CDR3 DNA reads TGCGCCAGCAGCTTGGCCGGACTAGCGGGATTATACGAGCAGTACTTC.

The V call is TRBV29-1, the J call TRBJ2-1, with 8 positions matching TRBD2. V gave up 7 bases and J gave up 6 bases; unmatched junction bases: 11. Germline-derived CDR1 and CDR2 are SQVTM and ANQGSEA. This CDR3 has 14 residues. The CDR3, as DNA: TGCAGCGCCGACGGGGTAGCGGGAACCAATGAGCAGTTCTTC. Translation: CSADGVAGTNEQFF.

The chain has TRBV7-3 and TRBJ2-3, with TRBD2 matching 10 bases. The CDR3 has 18 amino acids. The J segment lost 2 bases and the V segment lost 4 bases, leaving 12 bases of the junction unmatched. Germline V gene sequence: CDR1 SGHTA, CDR2 FQGTGA. The CDR3 bases are TGTGCCAGCAGCTCCGGGACTAGCGTCCCTTCTACCACAGATACGCAGTATTTT. It encodes CASSSGTSVPSTTDTQYF.

This clone was picked up one time. This chain links TRBV7-3 with TRBJ2-1, with D unresolved. This CDR3 comprises 15 residues. The germline CDR1 and CDR2 sequences are SGHTA and FQGTGA. The V gene lost 2 bases and the J gene lost 1 base, with 9 bases spanning the gap. Written as DNA, the CDR3 is TGTGCCAGCAGCTTAGTGACTTCTTCCTACAATGAGCAGTTCTTC. It translates to CASSLVTSSYNEQFF.

The chain couples TRBV29-1 to TRBJ2-3, with a tentative D call TRBD1 (5 bases). The CDR3 has 14 amino acids. V lost 0 bases to trimming and J lost 4 bases, with 11 bases between them. In germline, CDR1 is SQVTM, CDR2 ANQGSEA. The CDR3 DNA is TGCAGCGTTGAAGATAGCAGGGCTCCAGATACGCAGTATTTT. The encoded protein is CSVEDSRAPDTQYF.